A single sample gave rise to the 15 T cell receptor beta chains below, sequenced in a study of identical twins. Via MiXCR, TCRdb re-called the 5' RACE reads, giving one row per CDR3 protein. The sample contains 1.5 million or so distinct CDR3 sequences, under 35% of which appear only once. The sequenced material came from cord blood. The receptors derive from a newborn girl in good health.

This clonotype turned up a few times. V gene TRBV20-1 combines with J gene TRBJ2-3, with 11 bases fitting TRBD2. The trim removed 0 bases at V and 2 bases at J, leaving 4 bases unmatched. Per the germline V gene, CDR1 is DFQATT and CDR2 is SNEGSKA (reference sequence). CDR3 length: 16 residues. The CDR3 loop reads CSARDMTSGTTDTQYF. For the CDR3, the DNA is TGCAGTGCTAGAGATATGACTAGCGGGACCACAGATACGCAGTATTTT.

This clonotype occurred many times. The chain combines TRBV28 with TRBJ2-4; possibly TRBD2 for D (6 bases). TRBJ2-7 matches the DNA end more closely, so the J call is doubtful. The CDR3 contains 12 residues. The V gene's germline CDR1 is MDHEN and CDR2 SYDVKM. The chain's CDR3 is CASSLRGFEQYF. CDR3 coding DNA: TGTGCCAGCAGTTTACGGGGGTTCGAGCAGTACTTC.

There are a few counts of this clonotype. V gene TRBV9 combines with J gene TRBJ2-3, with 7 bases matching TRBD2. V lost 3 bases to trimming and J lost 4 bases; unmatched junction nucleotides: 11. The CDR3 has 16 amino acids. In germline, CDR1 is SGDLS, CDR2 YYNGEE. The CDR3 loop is CASSGAGGGGSDTQYF. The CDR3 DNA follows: TGTGCCAGCAGCGGGGCTGGGGGGGGAGGATCAGATACGCAGTATTTT.

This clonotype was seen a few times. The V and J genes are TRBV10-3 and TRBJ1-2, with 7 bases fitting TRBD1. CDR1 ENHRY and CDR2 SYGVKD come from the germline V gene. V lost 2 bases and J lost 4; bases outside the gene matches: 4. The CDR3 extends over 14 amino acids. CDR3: CAISERQGLYGYTF. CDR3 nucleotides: TGTGCCATCAGTGAGCGACAGGGCCTCTATGGCTACACCTTC.

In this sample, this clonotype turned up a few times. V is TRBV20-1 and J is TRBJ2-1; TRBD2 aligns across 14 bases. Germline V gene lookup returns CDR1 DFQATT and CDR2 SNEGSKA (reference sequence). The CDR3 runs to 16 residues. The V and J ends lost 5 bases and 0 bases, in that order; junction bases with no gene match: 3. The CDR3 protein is CSAGGTSGSSYNEQFF. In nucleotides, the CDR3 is TGCAGTGCTGGCGGGACTAGCGGGAGCTCCTACAATGAGCAGTTCTTC.

Written as DNA, the CDR3 is TGTGCCACCTCATCCGGGACATTCAACACCGGGGAGCTGTTTTTT. Its protein product is CATSSGTFNTGELFF. The V gene is TRBV24-1, the J gene TRBJ2-2; D perhaps matches TRBD1 (6 bases). There are 15 residues in the CDR3. V lost 9 bases, J lost 2 bases, and 15 bases lay in between. The germline CDR1 and CDR2 sequences are KGHDR and SFDVKD.

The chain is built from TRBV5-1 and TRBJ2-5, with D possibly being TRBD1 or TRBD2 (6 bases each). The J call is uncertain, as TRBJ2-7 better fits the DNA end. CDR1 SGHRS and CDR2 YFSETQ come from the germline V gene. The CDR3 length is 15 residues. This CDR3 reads CASSPRGGQSYEQYF. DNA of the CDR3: TGCGCCAGCAGCCCCAGAGGGGGGCAATCCTACGAGCAGTACTTC.

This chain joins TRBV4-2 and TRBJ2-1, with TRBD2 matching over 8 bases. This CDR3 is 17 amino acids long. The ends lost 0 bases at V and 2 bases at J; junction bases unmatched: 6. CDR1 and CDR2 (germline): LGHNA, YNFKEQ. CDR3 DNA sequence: TGTGCCAGCAGCCAAGATCAAGCGGGAGTGACCTACAATGAGCAGTTCTTC. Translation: CASSQDQAGVTYNEQFF.

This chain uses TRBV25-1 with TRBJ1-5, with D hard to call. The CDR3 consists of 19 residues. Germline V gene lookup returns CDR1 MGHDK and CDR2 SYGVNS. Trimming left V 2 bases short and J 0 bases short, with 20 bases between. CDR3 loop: CASSEVPYGRRYSNQPQHF. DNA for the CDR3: TGTGCCAGCAGTGAAGTACCCTACGGTAGGAGATATAGCAATCAGCCCCAGCATTTT.

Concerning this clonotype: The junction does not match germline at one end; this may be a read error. The CDR3 protein is CASSLRMLQGALFDYGYTF. Written as DNA, the CDR3 is TGTGCCAGCAGCTTGCGTATGTTACAGGGGGCCCTCTTTGACTACGGCTACACCTTC. The chain recombines TRBV7-9 with TRBJ1-2; 9 nucleotides agree with TRBD1. The CDR3 is 19 residues long. CDR1 SEHNR and CDR2 FQNEAQ come from the germline V gene (reference sequence).

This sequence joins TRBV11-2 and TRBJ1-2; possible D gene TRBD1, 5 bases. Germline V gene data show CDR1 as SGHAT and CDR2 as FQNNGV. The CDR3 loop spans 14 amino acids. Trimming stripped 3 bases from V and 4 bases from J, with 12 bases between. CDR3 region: CASSFSGTAYGYTF. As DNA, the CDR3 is TGTGCCAGCAGCTTTTCAGGGACGGCCTATGGCTACACCTTC.

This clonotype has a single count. CDR3: CASSGGLTYGYTF. The CDR3 nucleotides read TGCGCCAGCAGCGGAGGACTTACCTATGGCTACACCTTC. V is TRBV5-1 and J is TRBJ1-2; D is unresolved. The ends were cut back, 4 bases at V and 4 bases at J, with 11 bases in the middle. The V gene's germline CDR1 is SGHRS and CDR2 YFSETQ. The CDR3 runs to 13 residues.

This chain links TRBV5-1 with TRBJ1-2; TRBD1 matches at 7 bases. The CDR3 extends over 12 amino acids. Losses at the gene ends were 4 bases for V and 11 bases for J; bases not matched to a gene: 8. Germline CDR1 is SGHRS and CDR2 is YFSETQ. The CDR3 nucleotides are TGCGCCAGCAGCCAGAGGGGGCAAGGGTACACCTTC. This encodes CASSQRGQGYTF.

In nucleotides, the CDR3 is TGTGCCAGCAGACCTTCCGGACAGGGCTACGAGCAGTACTTC. It specifies CASRPSGQGYEQYF. This chain links TRBV2 with TRBJ2-7, with TRBD1 matching over 8 bases. This CDR3 is 14 amino acids long. CDR1 and CDR2 from the germline V gene are SNHLY and FYNNEI. The V gene end was trimmed by 6 bases and the J gene end by 3 bases; junction bases not matched to a gene: 7.

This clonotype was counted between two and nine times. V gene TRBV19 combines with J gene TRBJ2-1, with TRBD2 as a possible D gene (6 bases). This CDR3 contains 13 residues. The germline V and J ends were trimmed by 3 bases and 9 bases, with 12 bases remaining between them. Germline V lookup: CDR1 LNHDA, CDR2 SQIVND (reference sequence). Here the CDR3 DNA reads TGTGCCAGTAGTATCGGGAGTCCCCTTGAGCAGTTCTTC. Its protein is CASSIGSPLEQFF.